This T cell receptor (beta chain) was recovered during a study of blood T cell repertoires in COVID-19. The overall study: Italy, Spain and the United States were the sources of the convalescent and acute COVID-19 samples.

This clone was seen a few times. As handled by the study authors: Amplification of reference gene primers was used by the study to estimate nucleated cell counts. TCRdb's table, derived via immunoSEQ multiplex PCR, lists solely in-frame clones and lacks some. The V and J calls and clone size were taken over from that table, and D and trimming were inferred from the DNA. This table holds about 180,000 clones, approximately 85% found once. This CDR3 has 14 residues. Germline V lookup: CDR1 MNHEY, CDR2 SMNVEV (reference sequence). Between the trimmed V and J ends, which lost 0 bases and 7 bases, there was a span of 9 bases.

Sequencing was carried out using peripheral blood. The source of this sequence is a man between 60 and 75 years old with acute or convalescent COVID-19. The rearrangement uses TRBV27 and TRBJ2-2, with a tentative D call TRBD2 (5 bases). In DNA form, the CDR3 reads TGTGCCAGCAGTTTATCCGTTGCGGGCGGGGAGCTGTTTTTT. Its translation is CASSLSVAGGELFF.